This note documents a single TCR beta chain sequence. This clone was counted once. It has no known antigen specificity. Per-nucleotide qualities are absent, and no much larger clonotype sits a single base away. V is pruned by 4 bases and J by 3 bases, leaving 3 bases of the junction without a gene match. In the germline V gene, CDR1 corresponds to MNHEY and CDR2 to SVGAGI. The CDR3 covers 13 residues, taking in both the cysteine and the phenylalanine. Of the read, only the CDR3 DNA is kept; its 39 bases are in frame from base 1. TCRbeta CDR3 regions were amplified from genomic DNA by means of the immunoSEQ Assay, a bias-controlled multiplex PCR. In the authors' own workflow: The number of nucleated cells in each sample was estimated by amplification of reference gene primers within the assay. Sequence reads were collapsed and filtered to measure the absolute abundance of every unique TCRbeta CDR3 rearrangement. For each sample, productive Simpson clonality was calculated by taking the square root of Simpson's diversity index across productive rearrangements. The source is immuneACCESS, and TCRdb retained only in-frame sequences with V and J called. Part of the clones is not carried over; for the studies checked, unresolved V genes explain less than half of this, and the remainder is unexplained. V, J and clone size were drawn from that table, and D and trimming were deduced from the DNA. The sample table lists a few hundred thousand clones, 86% of them with a count of one. Clones ranked in the top ten supply 5.5% to 8% of the sample.

Each collaborating institution followed its own protocols to collect whole blood in K2EDTA tubes. For TCRbeta analysis, collaborators shipped samples as frozen whole blood, isolated PBMCs, or DNA extracted from either of those sample types. The entry originates in a study of blood T cell repertoires in COVID-19 (dated by TCRdb to about 2020). For context, the study as a whole: Collaborator samples came from the United States, Italy and Spain and covered acute and convalescent phases of COVID-19. Where available, HLA class I and class II types were taken from metadata supplied by the sample provider and were not determined by assay-based typing. Samples were obtained from the ongoing ImmuneRACE study (first 160 participants) and from 950 to 1,500 subjects provided by 6 global collaborators. The sample metadata nearly always contained a de-identified subject ID, COVID-19 status, age in years and sex. A freely available public database, intended as a resource for researchers studying the immune response to SARS-CoV-2, is where the repertoires were released. Subjects who had been exposed to COVID-19, were actively infected with it, or had recovered from it provided the deeply sampled blood TCRbeta repertoires that made up the dataset. The prospective study material was composed of cDNA or gDNA derived from T cells, B-cell-depleted T cells, or PBMCs. The investigation overall reported the following: The amount of clinical and demographic metadata varied by source and participant and was provided uncurated.

This TCR derives from a man aged 55-75 years with acute or convalescent COVID-19. Sequenced material: peripheral blood. The V and J genes are TRBV6-5 and TRBJ2-7, with 7 central nucleotides matching TRBD1. The nucleotides are TGTGCCAGCAGTTTAGGGGGCAGCTACGAGCAGTACTTC. Translated, it gives CASSLGGSYEQYF.